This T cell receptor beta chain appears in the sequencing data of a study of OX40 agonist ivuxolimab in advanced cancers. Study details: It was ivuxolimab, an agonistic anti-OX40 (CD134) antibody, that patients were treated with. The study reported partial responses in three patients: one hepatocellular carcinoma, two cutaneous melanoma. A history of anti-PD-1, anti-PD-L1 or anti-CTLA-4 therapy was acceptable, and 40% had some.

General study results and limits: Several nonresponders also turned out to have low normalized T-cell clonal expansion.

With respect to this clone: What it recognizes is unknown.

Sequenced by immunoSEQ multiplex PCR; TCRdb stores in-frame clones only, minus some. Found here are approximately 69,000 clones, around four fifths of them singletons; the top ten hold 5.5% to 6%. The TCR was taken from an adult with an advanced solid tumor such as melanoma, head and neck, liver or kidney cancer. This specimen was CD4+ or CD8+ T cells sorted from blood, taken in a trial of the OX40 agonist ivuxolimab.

This CDR3 reads CASSLVGTGEGSPLHF. The CDR3 DNA is TGCGCCAGCAGCTTGGTGGGGACAGGGGAAGGTTCACCCCTCCACTTT. This chain links TRBV5-1 with TRBJ1-6; 10 nucleotides agree with TRBD1. Germline V gives CDR1 SGHRS, CDR2 YFSETQ. Losses at the gene ends were 0 bases for V and 9 bases for J; bases not matched to a gene: 6. The CDR3 contains 16 residues. The full variable domain, rest sourced from reference TRBV5-1 and TRBJ1-6, is KAGVTQTPRYLIKTRGQQVTLSCSPISGHRSVSWYQQTPGQGLQFLFEYFSETQRNKGNFPGRFSGRQFSNSRSEMNVSTLELGDSALYLCASSLVGTGEGSPLHFGNGTRLTVT.